This T cell receptor beta chain comes out of a study of T cell responses to AZD1222 COVID-19 vaccine. Some clones are missing from TCRdb's copy, which holds only in-frame ones; the method was immunoSEQ multiplex PCR. The data contain about 180,000 clones, approximately 86% of them singletons. The CDR3 consists of 15 residues. Trimming left V 1 base short and J 4 bases short, with 13 bases between. Germline CDR1 MGHDK, CDR2 SYGVNS. This chain uses TRBV25-1 with TRBJ1-1; D remains unclear. This TCR came from an adult who received the AZD1222 COVID-19 vaccine. Sequencing used peripheral blood, obtained 28 days after the second AZD1222 dose. DNA of the CDR3: TGTGCCAGCAGTGAATCTGGTAGGGCGTCCACTGAAGCTTTCTTT. This translates into CASSESGRASTEAFF.